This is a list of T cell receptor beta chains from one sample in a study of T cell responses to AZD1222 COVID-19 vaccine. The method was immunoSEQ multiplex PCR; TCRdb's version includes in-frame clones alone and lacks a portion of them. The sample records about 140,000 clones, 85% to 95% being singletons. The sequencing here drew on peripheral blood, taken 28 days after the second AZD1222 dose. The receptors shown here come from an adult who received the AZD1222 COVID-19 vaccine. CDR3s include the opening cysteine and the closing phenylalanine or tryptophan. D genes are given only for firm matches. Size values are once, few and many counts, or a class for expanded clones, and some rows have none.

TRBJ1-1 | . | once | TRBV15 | CATSFGRGDSNTEAFF | TGTGCCACCAGCTTTGGACGGGGAGACTCGAACACTGAAGCTTTCTTT
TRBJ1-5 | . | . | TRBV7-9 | CASSSQGPGITNQPQHF | TGTGCCAGCAGCTCCCAGGGACCCGGTATTACCAATCAGCCCCAGCATTTT
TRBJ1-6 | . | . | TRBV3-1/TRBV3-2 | CASSQDWGPRAPLHF | TGTGCCAGCAGCCAAGATTGGGGACCGAGAGCCCCCCTCCACTTT
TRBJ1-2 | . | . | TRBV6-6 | CASTGAGYGYTF | TGTGCCAGCACTGGGGCGGGGTATGGCTACACCTTC
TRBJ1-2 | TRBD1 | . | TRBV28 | CASSFLDRGGGYTF | TGTGCCAGCAGCTTTCTGGACAGGGGAGGGGGCTACACCTTC
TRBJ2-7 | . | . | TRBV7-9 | CASSPDPRYEQYF | TGTGCCAGCAGCCCGGACCCGCGGTACGAGCAGTACTTC
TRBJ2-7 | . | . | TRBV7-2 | CASSLGPTGEQYF | TGTGCCAGCAGCTTAGGCCCAACAGGGGAGCAGTACTTC
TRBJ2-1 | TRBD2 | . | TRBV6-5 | CASRSSGTSYNEQFF | TGTGCCAGCAGGTCTAGCGGGACGTCCTACAATGAGCAGTTCTTC
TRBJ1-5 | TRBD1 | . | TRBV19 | CASSKGQGRQPQHF | TGTGCCAGTAGCAAAGGACAGGGGCGGCAGCCCCAGCATTTT
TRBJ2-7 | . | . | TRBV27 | CASSPRSTGAYEQYF | TGTGCCAGCAGTCCTCGGTCGACGGGGGCCTACGAGCAGTACTTC
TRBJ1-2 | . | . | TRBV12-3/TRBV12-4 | CASSKGSTRRYTF | TGTGCCAGCAGCAAGGGCTCAACGAGGAGATACACCTTC
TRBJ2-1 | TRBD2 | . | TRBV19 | CASSKLAGGDNEQFF | TGTGCCAGTAGTAAACTAGCGGGAGGGGACAATGAGCAGTTCTTC
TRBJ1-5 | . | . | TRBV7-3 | CASSLRIGGPQHF | TGTGCCAGCAGCTTAAGAATCGGAGGGCCCCAGCATTTT
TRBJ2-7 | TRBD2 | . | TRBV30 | CAWSEGRSGSPYEQYF | TGTGCCTGGAGTGAGGGTAGGAGCGGGAGTCCCTACGAGCAGTACTTC
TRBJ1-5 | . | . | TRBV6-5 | CASWGRGGNQPQHF | TGTGCCAGCTGGGGAAGGGGGGGCAATCAGCCCCAGCATTTT
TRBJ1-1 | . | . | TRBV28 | CASSNPSRRKAFF | TGTGCCAGCAGCAATCCCTCCCGACGGAAGGCTTTCTTT
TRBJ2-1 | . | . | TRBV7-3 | CASSRLGPSDWFF | TGTGCCAGCAGCCGGCTCGGACCTAGCGATTGGTTCTTC
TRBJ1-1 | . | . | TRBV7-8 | CASSLGLEGIGTEAFF | TGTGCCAGCAGCTTAGGGCTGGAGGGGATCGGGACTGAAGCTTTCTTT
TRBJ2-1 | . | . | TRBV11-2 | CASSLERTHNEQFF | TGTGCCAGCAGCTTAGAAAGGACTCACAATGAGCAGTTCTTC
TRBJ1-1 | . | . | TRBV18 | CASSPLAGSTEAFF | TGTGCCAGCTCACCACTGGCCGGGAGCACTGAAGCTTTCTTT
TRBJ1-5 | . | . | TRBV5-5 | CASSLSQRWDQPQHF | TGTGCCAGCAGCTTGTCCCAGCGTTGGGATCAGCCCCAGCATTTT
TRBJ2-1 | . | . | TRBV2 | CASSEGPALYNEQFF | TGTGCCAGCAGTGAAGGGCCCGCGCTTTACAATGAGCAGTTCTTC
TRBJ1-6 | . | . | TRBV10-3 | CATRGSSSPLHF | TGTGCCACCAGGGGTTCGAGTTCACCCCTCCACTTT